This T cell receptor (beta chain) was sequenced in a study of T-cell reconstitution after alpha-beta-depleted transplantation in children. Preparation of the TCRbeta library involved a method that used unique molecular identifiers. TCRdb called the PCR reads again in MiXCR, with one record for every CDR3 protein. The sample comprises some 840,000 distinct CDR3 sequences, around 15% of which are singletons, and around 4.5% rests with the top ten. This CDR3 is 15 amino acids long. The trim removed 3 bases at V and 3 bases at J, leaving 5 bases unmatched. The germline V gene encodes CDR1 SGDLS and CDR2 YYNGEE.

The starting material was PBMCs, mostly from graft donor cells, obtained 360 days after TCRalphabeta/CD19-depleted stem cell transplant. This chain links TRBV9 with TRBJ2-5, with TRBD2 matching over 10 bases. The TCR originated in a male patient between 5 and 17 years old who had a stem cell transplant for acute lymphoblastic leukemia, so the T cells may come from the graft donor. CDR3 DNA: TGTGCCAGCAGCGCCCGGACTAGCGGTAAAGAGACCCAGTACTTC. The encoded protein is CASSARTSGKETQYF.